These T cell receptor beta chains were read from a single sample in a study of chemoradiotherapy in HPV16-positive cancers. Using immunoSEQ multiplex PCR, the repertoire was profiled, and TCRdb retains in-frame clones only, with some absent. The sample lists roughly 39,000 clones; around 82% were seen once. The sample here was blood, taken from a patient who underwent chemoradiotherapy. The receptors originated from a human donor with HPV-associated anogenital cancer. The CDR3 runs from the conserved cysteine through the conserved F or W.

v_gene | len | CDR3aa
TRBV7-6 | 15 | CASSLAGGNTYEQYF
TRBV5-1 | 17 | CASSPGAGDISYNEQFF
TRBV18 | 17 | CASSPPSRTGSSNEQFF
TRBV19 | 13 | CASSIGSTDTQYF
TRBV19 | 16 | CASSQVGPAGNQPQHF
TRBV11-3 | 14 | CASSPGQAKETQYF
TRBV25-1 | 14 | CASSLTGGQETQYF
TRBV6-1 | 13 | CASRDTGGRSLHF
TRBV9 | 16 | CASSVALAGTDNEQFF
TRBV7-8 | 12 | CASSPLGDEQFF
TRBV4-3 | 15 | CASSQVSLAGGEQYF
TRBV7-9 | 12 | CASSFGNTEAFF
TRBV27 | 14 | CASSFRTGLYGYTF
TRBV14 | 17 | CASSRLTPGQGYEKLFF
TRBV5-4 | 12 | CASSLSTDTQYF
TRBV19 | 14 | CASRYTQDSYGYTF
TRBV5-1 | 18 | CASSLRLAGVASTDTQYF
TRBV7-3 | 14 | CASRTGAITDTQYF
TRBV9 | 15 | CASSQDQTGAEKLFF
TRBV4-3 | 12 | CASSQGPGTQYF
TRBV30 | 14 | CAWSLGQFKEPQHF
TRBV19 | 15 | CASSMGQVLLDEQYF
TRBV27 | 13 | CASTPGSNQPQHF
TRBV2 | 13 | CASKGGIADTQYF
TRBV10-3 | 14 | CAGGDRVGTDTQYF
TRBV29-1 | 14 | CSVDGYPKVYGYTF
TRBV10-2 | 13 | CASSDPTGNEQYF
TRBV29-1 | 9 | CSSTYEQYF
TRBV4-2 | 13 | CASTAGSTDTQYF
TRBV19 | 16 | CASSERDGYNNSPLHF
TRBV18 | 13 | CASSRTGQETQYF
TRBV5-6 | 12 | CASSFETAQAFF
TRBV6-1 | 14 | CATYRGGPYNEQFF
TRBV13 | 14 | CASSLDGQQETQYF
TRBV6-5 | 15 | CATRGASSYNSPLHF
TRBV2 | 15 | CASTWTSGTYNEQFF
TRBV10-3 | 15 | CAISAPSGDTDTQYF
TRBV10-3 | 14 | CAISIGTTQETQYF
TRBV5-1 | 16 | CASSLDGTYSTDTQYF
TRBV5-8 | 15 | CASKEGRAIQDIQYF
TRBV18 | 13 | CASSPPEAFEAFF
TRBV5-4 | 14 | CASSLSGTVTEAFF
TRBV11-2 | 16 | CASSPRPGTGDYGYTF
TRBV7-9 | 15 | CASSPLWREQETQYF
TRBV5-6 | 15 | CASSLKGNGKNIQYF
TRBV5-1 | 15 | CASSPVPGVTDTQYF
TRBV19 | 14 | CASSIKGLANEQFF
TRBV5-1 | 14 | CASSPGQGAYEQYF
TRBV7-9 | 14 | CASSPGGLNTEAFF
TRBV5-1 | 15 | CASSVQGARNEKLFF